This T cell receptor beta chain was sequenced during a study of blood T cell repertoires in COVID-19. Study at large: Specimens from acute and convalescent COVID-19 originated in the United States, Italy and Spain. In each case, the material was cDNA or gDNA derived from T cells, B-cell-depleted T cells, or PBMCs.

There are 15 residues in the CDR3. The V gene's germline CDR1 is SNHLY and CDR2 FYNNEI. V shed 2 bases and J 2 bases; nucleotides not matched to a gene: 5. Per the original data handling: It was from reference gene primer amplification that nucleated cell counts were estimated. Profiling relied on immunoSEQ multiplex PCR, and the TCRdb table lists in-frame clones only, not all of them. The V and J calls and clone size were taken over from that table, and D and trimming were inferred from the DNA. The sample consists of about 40,000 clones, approximately 86% of them appearing once. This receptor was identified in a man in his forties with active COVID-19. The sample consisted of peripheral blood. This chain uses TRBV2 with TRBJ2-7, with 8 nucleotides matching TRBD2. The CDR3 here is CASSEKSGGPYEQYF. CDR3 nucleotide sequence: TGTGCCAGCAGTGAAAAATCGGGAGGGCCCTACGAGCAGTACTTC.